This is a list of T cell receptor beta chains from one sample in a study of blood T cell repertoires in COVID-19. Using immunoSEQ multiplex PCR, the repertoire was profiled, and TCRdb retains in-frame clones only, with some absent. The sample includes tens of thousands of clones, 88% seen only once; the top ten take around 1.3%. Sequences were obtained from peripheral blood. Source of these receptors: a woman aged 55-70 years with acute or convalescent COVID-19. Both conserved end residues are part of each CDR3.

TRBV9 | CASSEGGNNEKLFF
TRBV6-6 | CASSLGQGVMDTEAFF
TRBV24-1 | CATSDLWQTGGYTF
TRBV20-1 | CSARVGSAAAF
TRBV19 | CASSTWDYKNIQYF
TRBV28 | CASSPGTSEGRNTIYF
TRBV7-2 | CASSLGLMNTEAFF
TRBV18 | CASSTGVGNTIYF
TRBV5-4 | CASSPRVAAGWYGYTF
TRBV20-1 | CSASGAGGGYTF
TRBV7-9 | CATETGTGSPLHF
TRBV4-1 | CASSQDTPDREGSGELFF
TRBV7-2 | CASSLTGREGYGYTF
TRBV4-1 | CASSQAQGAGNTIYF
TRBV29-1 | CSSQGGEAFF
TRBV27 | CASSPDRDIKNIQYF
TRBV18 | CASSPRASGGTGELFF
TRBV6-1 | CASSDQGQYSGELFF
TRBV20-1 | CSARDHRGYTF
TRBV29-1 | CSVGGQDNQPQHF
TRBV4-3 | CASSQGAGANEKLFF
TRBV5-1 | CASSLGQGARTDTQYF
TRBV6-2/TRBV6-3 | CASSYLAGSTKYNEQFF
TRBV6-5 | CASRVAGASTDTQYF